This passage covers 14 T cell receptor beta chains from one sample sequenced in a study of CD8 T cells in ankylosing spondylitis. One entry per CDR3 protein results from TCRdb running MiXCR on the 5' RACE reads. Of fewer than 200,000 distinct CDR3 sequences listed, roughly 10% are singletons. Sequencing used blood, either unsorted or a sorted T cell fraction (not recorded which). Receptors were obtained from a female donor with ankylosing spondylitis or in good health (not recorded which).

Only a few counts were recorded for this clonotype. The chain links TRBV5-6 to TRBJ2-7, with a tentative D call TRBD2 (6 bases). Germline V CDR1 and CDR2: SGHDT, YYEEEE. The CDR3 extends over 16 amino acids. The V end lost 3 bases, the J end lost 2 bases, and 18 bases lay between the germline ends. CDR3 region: CASSYLTGTAAYEQYF. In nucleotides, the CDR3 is TGTGCCAGCAGCTATCTTACCGGGACTGCAGCCTACGAGCAGTACTTC. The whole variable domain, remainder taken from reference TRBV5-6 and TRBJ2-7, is DAGVTQSPTHLIKTRGQQVTLRCSPKSGHDTVSWYQQALGQGPQFIFQYYEEEERQRGNFPDRFSGHQFPNYSSELNVNALLLGDSALYLCASSYLTGTAAYEQYFGPGTRLTVT.

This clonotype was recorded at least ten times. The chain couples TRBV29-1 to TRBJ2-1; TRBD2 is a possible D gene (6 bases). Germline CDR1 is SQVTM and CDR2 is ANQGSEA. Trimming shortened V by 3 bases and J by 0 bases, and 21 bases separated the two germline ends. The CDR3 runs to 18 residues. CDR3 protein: CSVDGTQDLSSSYNEQFF. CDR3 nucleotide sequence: TGCAGCGTTGATGGGACTCAAGACCTTAGTAGCTCCTACAATGAGCAGTTCTTC.

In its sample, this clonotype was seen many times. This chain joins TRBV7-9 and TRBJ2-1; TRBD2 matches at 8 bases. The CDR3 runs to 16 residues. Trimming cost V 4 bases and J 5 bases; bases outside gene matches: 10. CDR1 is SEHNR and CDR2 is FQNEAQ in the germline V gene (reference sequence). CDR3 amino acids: CASSSQLAVGNNEQFF. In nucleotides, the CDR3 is TGTGCCAGCAGCTCCCAACTAGCGGTTGGGAACAATGAGCAGTTCTTC.

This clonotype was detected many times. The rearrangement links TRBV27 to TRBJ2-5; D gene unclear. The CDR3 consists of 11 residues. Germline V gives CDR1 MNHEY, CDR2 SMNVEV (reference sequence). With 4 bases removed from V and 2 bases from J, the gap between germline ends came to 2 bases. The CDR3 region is CASSSQETQYF. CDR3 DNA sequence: TGTGCCAGCAGTTCGCAAGAGACCCAGTACTTC.

CDR3 sequence reads: CASSLGGVELFF. Here the CDR3 DNA reads TGTGCCAGCAGTTTAGGGGGAGTGGAGCTTTTCTTC. The rearrangement joins TRBV12-3 or TRBV12-4 to TRBJ2-1; possible D gene TRBD2, 5 bases. This CDR3 has 12 residues. Trimming shortened V by 1 base and J by 16 bases, and 14 bases separated the two germline ends.

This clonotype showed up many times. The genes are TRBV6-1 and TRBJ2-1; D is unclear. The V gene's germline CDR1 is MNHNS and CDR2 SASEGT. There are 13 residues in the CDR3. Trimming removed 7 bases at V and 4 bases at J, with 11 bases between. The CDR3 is CASTPKGYNEQFF. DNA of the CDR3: TGTGCCAGCACCCCCAAGGGTTACAATGAGCAGTTCTTC.

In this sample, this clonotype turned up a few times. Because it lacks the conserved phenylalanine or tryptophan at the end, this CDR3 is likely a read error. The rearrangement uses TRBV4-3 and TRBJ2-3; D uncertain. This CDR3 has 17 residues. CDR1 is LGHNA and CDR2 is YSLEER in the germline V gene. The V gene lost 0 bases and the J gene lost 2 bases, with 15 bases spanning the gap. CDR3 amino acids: CASSQDRVGKPTDTQYL. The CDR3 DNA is TGCGCCAGCAGCCAAGATCGGGTTGGGAAACCCACAGATACGCAGTATCTT.

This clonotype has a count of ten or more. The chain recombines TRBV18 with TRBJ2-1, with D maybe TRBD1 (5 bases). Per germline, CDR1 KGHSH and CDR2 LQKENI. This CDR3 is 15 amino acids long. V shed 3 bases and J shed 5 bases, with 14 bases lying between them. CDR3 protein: CASSPGVLGDNEQFF. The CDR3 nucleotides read TGTGCCAGCTCACCCGGCGTCCTAGGGGACAATGAGCAGTTCTTC.

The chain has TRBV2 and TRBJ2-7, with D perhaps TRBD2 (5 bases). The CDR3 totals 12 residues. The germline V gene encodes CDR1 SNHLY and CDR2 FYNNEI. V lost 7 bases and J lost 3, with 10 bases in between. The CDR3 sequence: CASIGESYEQYF. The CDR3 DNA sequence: TGTGCCAGCATCGGGGAAAGCTACGAGCAGTACTTC.

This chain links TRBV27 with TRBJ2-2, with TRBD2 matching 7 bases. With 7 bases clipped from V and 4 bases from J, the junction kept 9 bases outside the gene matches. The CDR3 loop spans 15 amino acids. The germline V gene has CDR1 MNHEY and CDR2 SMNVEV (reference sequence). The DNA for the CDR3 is TGTGCCAGCAAGACGCTAGCGGCGGGCACCGGGGAGCTGTTTTTT. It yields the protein CASKTLAAGTGELFF.

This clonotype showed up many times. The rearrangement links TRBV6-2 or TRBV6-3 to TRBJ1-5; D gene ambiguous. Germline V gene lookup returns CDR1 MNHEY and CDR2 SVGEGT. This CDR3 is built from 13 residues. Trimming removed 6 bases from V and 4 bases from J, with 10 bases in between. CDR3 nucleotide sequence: TGTGCCAGCAGCGTGTCAGAGAATCAGCCCCAGCATTTT. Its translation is CASSVSENQPQHF.

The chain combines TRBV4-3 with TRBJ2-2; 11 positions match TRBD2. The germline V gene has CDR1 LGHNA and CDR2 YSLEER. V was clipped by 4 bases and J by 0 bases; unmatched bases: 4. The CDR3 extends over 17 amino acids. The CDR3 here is CASSPGTSGPNTGELFF. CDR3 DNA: TGCGCCAGCAGCCCCGGGACTAGCGGACCGAACACCGGGGAGCTGTTTTTT.

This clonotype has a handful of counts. In DNA form, the CDR3 reads TGTGCCAGCAGTTACCGGACGGTCTATGGCTACACCTTC. Its protein is CASSYRTVYGYTF. The chain employs TRBV6-2 or TRBV6-3 and TRBJ1-2; D is unresolved. With 2 bases removed from V and 4 bases from J, the gap between germline ends came to 8 bases. From germline, CDR1 is MNHEY and CDR2 SVGEGT. This CDR3 has 13 amino acids.

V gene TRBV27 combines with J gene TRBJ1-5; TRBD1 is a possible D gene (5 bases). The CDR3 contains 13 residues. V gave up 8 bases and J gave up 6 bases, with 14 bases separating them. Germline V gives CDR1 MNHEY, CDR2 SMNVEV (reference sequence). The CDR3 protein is CASSDVGGQPQHF. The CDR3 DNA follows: TGTGCCAGCTCTGATGTGGGGGGTCAGCCCCAGCATTTT.